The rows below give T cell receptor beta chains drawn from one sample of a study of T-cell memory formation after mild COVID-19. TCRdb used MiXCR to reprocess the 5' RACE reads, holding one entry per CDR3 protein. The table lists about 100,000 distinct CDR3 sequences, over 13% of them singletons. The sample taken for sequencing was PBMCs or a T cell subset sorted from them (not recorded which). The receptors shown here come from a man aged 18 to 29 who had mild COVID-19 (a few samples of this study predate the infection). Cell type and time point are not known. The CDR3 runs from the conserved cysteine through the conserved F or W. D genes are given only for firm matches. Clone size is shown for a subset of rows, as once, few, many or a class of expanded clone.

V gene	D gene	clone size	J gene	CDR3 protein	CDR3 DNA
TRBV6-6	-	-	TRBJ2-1	CASSWWQGMNEQFF	TGTGCCAGCAGTTGGTGGCAGGGTATGAATGAGCAGTTCTTC
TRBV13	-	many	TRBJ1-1	CASSPAPWTEAFF	TGTGCCAGCAGCCCAGCCCCATGGACTGAAGCTTTCTTT
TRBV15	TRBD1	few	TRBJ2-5	CATSSTRPGHADRDWEETQYF	TGTGCCACCAGCAGTACCCGACCTGGGCACGCGGACAGGGATTGGGAAGAGACCCAGTACTTC
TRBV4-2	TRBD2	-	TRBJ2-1	CASSQELAGGRSYNEQFF	TGTGCCAGCAGCCAGGAGCTAGCGGGGGGGCGCTCCTACAATGAGCAGTTCTTC
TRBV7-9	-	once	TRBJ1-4	CASSPAAGGNEKLFF	TGTGCCAGCAGCCCTGCCGCGGGGGGTAATGAAAAACTGTTTTTT
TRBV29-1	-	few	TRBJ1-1	CSVDLGTEAFF	TGCAGCGTTGACCTGGGCACTGAAGCTTTCTTT
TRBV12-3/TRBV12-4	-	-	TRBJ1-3	CASSYGTDRSGNTIYF	TGTGCCAGCAGCTACGGGACCGATCGCTCTGGAAACACCATATATTTT
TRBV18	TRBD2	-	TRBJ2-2	CASSPSGPRSSGELFF	TGTGCCAGCTCACCTTCGGGGCCCCGGAGCAGCGGGGAGCTTTTTTTT
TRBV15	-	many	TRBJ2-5	CATSRRGVAQETQYF	TGTGCCACCAGCCGGAGGGGGGTGGCCCAAGAGACCCAGTACTTC
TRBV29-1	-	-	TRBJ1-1	CSVEDQDGSTEAFF	TGCAGCGTTGAAGATCAGGACGGGAGCACTGAAGCTTTCTTT
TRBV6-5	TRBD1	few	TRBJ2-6	CASMGVQGAYSGANVLTF	TGTGCCAGTATGGGCGTACAGGGGGCCTATTCTGGGGCCAACGTCCTGACTTTC
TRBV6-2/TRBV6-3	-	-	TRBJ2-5	CASEGVQAKETQYF	TGTGCCAGCGAAGGGGTACAGGCTAAAGAGACCCAGTACTTC
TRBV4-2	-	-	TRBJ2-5	CASSQDSAEARETQYF	TGTGCCAGCAGCCAAGATTCGGCGGAGGCTCGAGAGACCCAGTACTTC
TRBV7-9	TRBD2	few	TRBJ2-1	CASSPPGLAGEYNEQFF	TGTGCCAGCAGCCCGCCCGGACTAGCGGGGGAGTACAATGAGCAGTTCTTC
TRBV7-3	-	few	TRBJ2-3	CASSLGGISTDTQYF	TGTGCCAGCAGCTTAGGGGGGATTAGCACAGATACGCAGTATTTT
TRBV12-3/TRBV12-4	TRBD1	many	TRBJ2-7	CASSLGQTYEQYF	TGTGCCAGCAGTTTGGGACAGACCTACGAGCAGTACTTC
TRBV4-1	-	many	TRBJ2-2	CASSRPKQDTGELFF	TGCGCCAGCAGCAGACCCAAGCAGGACACCGGGGAGCTGTTTTTT
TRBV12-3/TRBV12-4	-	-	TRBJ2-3	CASTPASIVDTQYF	TGTGCCAGCACCCCCGCGTCTATAGTTGATACGCAGTATTTT
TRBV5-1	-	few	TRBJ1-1	CASSPTVYTEAFF	TGCGCCAGCAGCCCGACGGTGTACACTGAAGCTTTCTTT
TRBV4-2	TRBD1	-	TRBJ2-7	CASSQADRGYEQYF	TGTGCCAGCAGCCAGGCGGACAGGGGTTACGAGCAGTACTTC
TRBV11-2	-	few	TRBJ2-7	CASSDPLPYEQYF	TGTGCCAGCAGCGATCCCTTACCCTACGAGCAGTACTTC
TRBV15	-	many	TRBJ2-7	CATSRTHGEQYF	TGTGCCACCAGCAGAACACATGGGGAGCAGTACTTC
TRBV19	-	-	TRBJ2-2	CASSIMNTGELFF	TGTGCCAGTAGTATTATGAACACCGGGGAGCTGTTTTTT
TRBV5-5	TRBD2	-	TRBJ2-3	CASSSIAGAPDTQYF	TGTGCCAGCAGCTCGATAGCGGGGGCCCCAGATACGCAGTATTTT
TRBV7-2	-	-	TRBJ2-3	CASSFIQGTDTQYF	TGTGCCAGCAGCTTCATCCAGGGCACAGATACGCAGTATTTT
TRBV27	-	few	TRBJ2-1	CASSLGTGFGEQFF	TGTGCCAGCAGTTTAGGTACAGGGTTCGGTGAGCAGTTCTTC
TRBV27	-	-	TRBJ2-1	CASSPSQGYEQFF	TGTGCCAGCAGTCCCAGTCAGGGCTATGAGCAGTTCTTC
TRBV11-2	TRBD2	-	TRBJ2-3	CASSLWAGGPTDTQYF	TGTGCCAGCAGCTTATGGGCGGGGGGGCCTACAGATACGCAGTATTTT
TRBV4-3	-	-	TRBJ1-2	CASSQPATGMLGGYTF	TGCGCCAGCAGCCAGCCGGCTACAGGGATGCTCGGTGGCTACACCTTC
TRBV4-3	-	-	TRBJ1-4	CASSQDSPPAEKLFF	TGCGCCAGCAGCCAAGATAGTCCCCCCGCTGAAAAACTGTTTTTT
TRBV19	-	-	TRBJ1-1	CASSPSGSNTEAFF	TGTGCCAGTAGCCCTAGCGGGTCGAACACTGAAGCTTTCTTT
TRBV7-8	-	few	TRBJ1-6	CASSFYRDNSPLHF	TGTGCCAGCAGCTTCTACAGGGATAATTCACCCCTCCACTTT
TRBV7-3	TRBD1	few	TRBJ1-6	CASSFTGGRSPLHF	TGTGCCAGCAGCTTCACAGGGGGGCGTTCACCCCTCCACTTT
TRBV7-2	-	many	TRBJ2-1	CASSSAGQTTSEQFF	TGTGCCAGCAGCTCCGCGGGACAGACTACAAGTGAGCAGTTCTTC
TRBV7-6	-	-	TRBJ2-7	CASSLADRGRNEQYF	TGTGCCAGCAGCTTAGCGGATAGGGGCAGGAACGAGCAGTACTTC
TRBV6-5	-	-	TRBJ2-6	CASSLGYSGANVLTF	TGTGCCAGCAGTCTAGGTTACTCTGGGGCCAACGTCCTGACTTTC
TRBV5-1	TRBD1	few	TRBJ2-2	CASSYAGTGAGELFF	TGCGCCAGCAGCTACGCCGGGACAGGGGCCGGGGAGCTGTTTTTT
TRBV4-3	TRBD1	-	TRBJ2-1	CASSPSGTGYGEQFF	TGCGCCAGCAGCCCCTCCGGGACAGGATACGGTGAGCAGTTCTTC
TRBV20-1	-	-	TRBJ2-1	CSALGTGGLEQFF	TGCAGTGCTCTGGGGACTGGGGGTTTAGAGCAGTTCTTC
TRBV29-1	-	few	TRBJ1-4	CSVVWDGVSEKLFF	TGCAGCGTTGTTTGGGACGGCGTTAGTGAAAAACTGTTTTTT
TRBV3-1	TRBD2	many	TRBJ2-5	CASSRETSGDQETQYF	TGTGCCAGCAGCCGAGAGACTAGCGGGGACCAAGAGACCCAGTACTTC
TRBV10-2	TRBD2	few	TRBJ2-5	CASSEPLAGSETQYF	TGCGCCAGCAGTGAGCCCCTAGCGGGGTCAGAGACCCAGTACTTC
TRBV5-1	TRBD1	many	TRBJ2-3	CASSLVAGGSTDTQYF	TGCGCCAGCAGCTTGGTTGCAGGGGGCAGCACAGATACGCAGTATTTT
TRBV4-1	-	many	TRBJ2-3	CASSQPTDTQYF	TGCGCCAGCAGCCAGCCCACAGATACGCAGTATTTT
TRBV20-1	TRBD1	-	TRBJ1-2	CSARDQGEEGYTF	TGCAGTGCTAGAGACCAGGGGGAGGAAGGCTACACCTTC